The subject of this entry is one TCR beta chain. This table comes from immunoSEQ multiplex PCR, and its TCRdb copy is limited to in-frame clones, with some not included. The top ten hold approximately 1.5% of the sample, which has about 300,000 clones, around 85% seen once. This entry belongs to a study of blood T cell repertoires in COVID-19. Trimming pared 5 bases from V and 1 base from J, leaving 15 bases between. The CDR3 contains 15 residues. The germline gives CDR1 SGHRS, CDR2 YFSETQ. During active infection, Seattle patients enrolled and were then monitored through disease. This receptor was taken from a human donor with COVID-19, enrolled during active disease. The donor label of this sample is uncertain. The chain is built from TRBV5-1 and TRBJ1-1; D unclear. Source material: peripheral blood. The CDR3 coding sequence is TGCGCCAGCAGTAGGCTGGAACAGAGGAACACTGAAGCTTTCTTT. Protein sequence: CASSRLEQRNTEAFF.